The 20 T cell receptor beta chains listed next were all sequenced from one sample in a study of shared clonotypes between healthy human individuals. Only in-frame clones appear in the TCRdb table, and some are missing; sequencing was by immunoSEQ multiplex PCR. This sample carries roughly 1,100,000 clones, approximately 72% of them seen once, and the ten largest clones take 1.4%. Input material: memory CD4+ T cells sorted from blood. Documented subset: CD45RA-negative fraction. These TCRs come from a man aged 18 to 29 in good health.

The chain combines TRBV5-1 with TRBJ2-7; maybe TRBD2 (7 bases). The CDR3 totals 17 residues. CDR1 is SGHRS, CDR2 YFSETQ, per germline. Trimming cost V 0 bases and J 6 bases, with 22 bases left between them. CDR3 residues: CASSLVGEGHDASEQYF. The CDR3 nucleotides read TGCGCCAGCAGCTTGGTCGGGGAGGGACACGATGCGTCCGAGCAGTACTTC.

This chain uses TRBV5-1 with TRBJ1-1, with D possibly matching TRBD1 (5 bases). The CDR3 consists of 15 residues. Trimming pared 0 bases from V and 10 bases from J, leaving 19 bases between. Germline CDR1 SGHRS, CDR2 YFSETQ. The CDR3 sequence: CASSLEGRTHVGAFF. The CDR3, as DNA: TGCGCCAGCAGCTTGGAGGGTCGGACACACGTCGGAGCTTTCTTT. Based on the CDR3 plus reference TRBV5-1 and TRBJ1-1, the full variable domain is KAGVTQTPRYLIKTRGQQVTLSCSPISGHRSVSWYQQTPGQGLQFLFEYFSETQRNKGNFPGRFSGRQFSNSRSEMNVSTLELGDSALYLCASSLEGRTHVGAFFGQGTRLTVV.

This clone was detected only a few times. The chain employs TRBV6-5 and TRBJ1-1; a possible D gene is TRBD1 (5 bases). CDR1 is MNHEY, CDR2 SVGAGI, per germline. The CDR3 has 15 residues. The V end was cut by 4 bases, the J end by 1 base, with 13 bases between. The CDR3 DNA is TGTGCCAGCAGTTCACACATCGGGGCGAACACTGAAGCTTTCTTT. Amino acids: CASSSHIGANTEAFF.

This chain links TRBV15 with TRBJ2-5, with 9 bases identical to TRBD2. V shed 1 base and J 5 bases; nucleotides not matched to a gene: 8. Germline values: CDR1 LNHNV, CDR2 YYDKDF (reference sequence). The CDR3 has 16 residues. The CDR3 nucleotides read TGTGCCACCAGCAGAGTGGCGGGGGGGCGCGGGGAGACCCAGTACTTC. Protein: CATSRVAGGRGETQYF.

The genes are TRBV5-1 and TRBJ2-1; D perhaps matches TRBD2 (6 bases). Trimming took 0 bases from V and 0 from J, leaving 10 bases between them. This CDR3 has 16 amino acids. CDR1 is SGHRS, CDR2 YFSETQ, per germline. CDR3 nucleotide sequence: TGCGCCAGCAGCTTGGCCCAGGGAGGCTCCTACAATGAGCAGTTCTTC. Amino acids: CASSLAQGGSYNEQFF.

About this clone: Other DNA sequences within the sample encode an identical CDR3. This CDR3 reads CAWSVRRGTDTQYF. CDR3 coding DNA: TGTGCCTGGAGTGTACGACGAGGCACAGATACGCAGTATTTT. The J gene is TRBJ2-3, the V gene TRBV30; no definite D call. V lost 0 bases, J lost 1 base, and 8 bases lay in between. The CDR3 length is 14 residues. Germline V lookup: CDR1 GTSNPN, CDR2 SVGIG (reference sequence).

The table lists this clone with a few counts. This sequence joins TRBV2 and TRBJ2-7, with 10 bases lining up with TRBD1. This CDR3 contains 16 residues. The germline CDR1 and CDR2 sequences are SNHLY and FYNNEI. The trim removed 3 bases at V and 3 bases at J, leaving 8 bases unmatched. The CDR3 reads CASSDAGRTGGYEQYF. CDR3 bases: TGTGCCAGCAGTGATGCGGGGCGGACAGGGGGCTACGAGCAGTACTTC. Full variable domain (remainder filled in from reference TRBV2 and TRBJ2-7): EPEVTQTPSHQVTQMGQEVILRCVPISNHLYFYWYRQILGQKVEFLVSFYNNEISEKSEIFDDQFSVERPDGSNFTLKIRSTKLEDSAMYFCASSDAGRTGGYEQYFGPGTRLTVT.

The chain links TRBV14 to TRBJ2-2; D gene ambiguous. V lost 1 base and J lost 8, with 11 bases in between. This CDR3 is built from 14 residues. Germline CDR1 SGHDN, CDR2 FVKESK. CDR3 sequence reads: CASSQVPRLGELFF. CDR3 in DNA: TGTGCCAGCAGCCAAGTACCACGACTGGGGGAGCTGTTTTTT.

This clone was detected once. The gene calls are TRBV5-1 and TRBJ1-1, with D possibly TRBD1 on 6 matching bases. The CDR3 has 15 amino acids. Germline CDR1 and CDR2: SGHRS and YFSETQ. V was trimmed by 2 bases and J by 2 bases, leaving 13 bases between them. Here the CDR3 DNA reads TGCGCCAGCAGCTTTGCCCCGACAGGAAACACTGAAGCTTTCTTT. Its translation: CASSFAPTGNTEAFF.

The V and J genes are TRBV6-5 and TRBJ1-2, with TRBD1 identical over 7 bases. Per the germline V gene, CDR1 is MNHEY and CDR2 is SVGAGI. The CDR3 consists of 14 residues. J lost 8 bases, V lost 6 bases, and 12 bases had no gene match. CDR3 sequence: CASSREWTGVGYTF. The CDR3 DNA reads TGTGCCAGCAGCCGTGAATGGACAGGAGTAGGCTACACCTTC.

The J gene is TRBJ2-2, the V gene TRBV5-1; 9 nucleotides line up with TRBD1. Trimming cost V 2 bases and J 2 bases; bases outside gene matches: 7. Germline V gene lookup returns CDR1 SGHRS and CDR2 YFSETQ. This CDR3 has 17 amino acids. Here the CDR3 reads CASSFGNRGQNTGELFF. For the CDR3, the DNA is TGCGCCAGCAGCTTTGGGAACAGGGGGCAAAACACCGGGGAGCTGTTTTTT.

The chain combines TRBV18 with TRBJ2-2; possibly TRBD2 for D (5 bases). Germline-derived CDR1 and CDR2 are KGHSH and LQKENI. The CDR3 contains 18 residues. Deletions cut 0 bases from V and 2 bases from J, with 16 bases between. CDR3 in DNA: TGTGCCAGCTCACCACCGGGTACTGCCGGGGTTAACACCGGGGAGCTGTTTTTT. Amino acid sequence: CASSPPGTAGVNTGELFF.

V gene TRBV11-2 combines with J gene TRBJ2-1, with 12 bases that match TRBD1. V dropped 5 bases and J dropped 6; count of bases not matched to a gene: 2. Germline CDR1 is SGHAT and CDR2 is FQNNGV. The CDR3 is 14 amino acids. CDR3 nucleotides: TGTGCCAGCAGCGCGGGACAGGGGGCCAATGAGCAGTTCTTC. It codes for CASSAGQGANEQFF. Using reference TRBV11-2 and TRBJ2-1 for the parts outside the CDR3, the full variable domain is EAGVAQSPRYKIIEKRQSVAFWCNPISGHATLYWYQQILGQGPKLLIQFQNNGVVDDSQLPKDRFSAERLKGVDSTLKIQPAKLEDSAVYLCASSAGQGANEQFFGPGTRLTVL.

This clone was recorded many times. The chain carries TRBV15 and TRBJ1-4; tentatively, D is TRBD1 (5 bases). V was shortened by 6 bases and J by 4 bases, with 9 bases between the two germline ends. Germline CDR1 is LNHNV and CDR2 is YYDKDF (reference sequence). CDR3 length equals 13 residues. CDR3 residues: CATRGGINEKLFF. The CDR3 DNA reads TGTGCCACCAGGGGGGGGATTAATGAAAAACTGTTTTTT.

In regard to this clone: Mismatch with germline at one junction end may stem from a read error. The CDR3 DNA follows: TGTGCTAGCAGCTTAAGGGGACTAAGTTTTGATGAGCAGTTCTTC. It translates to CASSLRGLSFDEQFF. The chain recombines TRBV7-7 with TRBJ2-1, with 7 bases that match TRBD2. The germline V gene has CDR1 SSHAT and CDR2 FNYEAQ (reference sequence). The CDR3 loop spans 15 amino acids.

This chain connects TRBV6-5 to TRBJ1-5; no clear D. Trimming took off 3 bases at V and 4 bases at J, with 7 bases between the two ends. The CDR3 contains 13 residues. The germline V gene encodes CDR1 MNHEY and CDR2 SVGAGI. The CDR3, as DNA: TGTGCCAGCAGTTATAACGGGAATCAGCCCCAGCATTTT. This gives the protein CASSYNGNQPQHF.

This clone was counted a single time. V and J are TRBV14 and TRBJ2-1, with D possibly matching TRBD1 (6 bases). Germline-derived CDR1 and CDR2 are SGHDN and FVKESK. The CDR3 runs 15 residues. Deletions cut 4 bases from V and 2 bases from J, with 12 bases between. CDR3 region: CASSPQGRTYNEQFF. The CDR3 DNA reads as TGTGCCAGCAGCCCACAGGGTAGGACCTACAATGAGCAGTTCTTC.

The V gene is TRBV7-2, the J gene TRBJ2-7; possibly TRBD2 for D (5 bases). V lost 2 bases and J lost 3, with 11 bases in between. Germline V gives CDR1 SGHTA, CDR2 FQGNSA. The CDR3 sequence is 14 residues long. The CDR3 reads CASSLQLGNYEQYF. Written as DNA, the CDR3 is TGTGCCAGCAGCTTACAACTAGGGAACTACGAGCAGTACTTC.

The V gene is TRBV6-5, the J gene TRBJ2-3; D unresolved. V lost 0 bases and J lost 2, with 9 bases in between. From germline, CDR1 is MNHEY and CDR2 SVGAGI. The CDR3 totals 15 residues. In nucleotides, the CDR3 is TGTGCCAGCAGTTACTCGCACAGCTACACAGATACGCAGTATTTT. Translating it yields CASSYSHSYTDTQYF.

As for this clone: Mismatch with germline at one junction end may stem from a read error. Written as DNA, the CDR3 is TGCGCCAGCAGCTGGCCGGGACAGGGGGTCACTGAAGCTTTCTTT. This codes for CASSWPGQGVTEAFF. J is TRBJ1-1 and V is TRBV11-2; the match to TRBD1 covers 11 bases. This CDR3 comprises 15 residues. Germline-derived CDR1 and CDR2 are SGHAT and FQNNGV.